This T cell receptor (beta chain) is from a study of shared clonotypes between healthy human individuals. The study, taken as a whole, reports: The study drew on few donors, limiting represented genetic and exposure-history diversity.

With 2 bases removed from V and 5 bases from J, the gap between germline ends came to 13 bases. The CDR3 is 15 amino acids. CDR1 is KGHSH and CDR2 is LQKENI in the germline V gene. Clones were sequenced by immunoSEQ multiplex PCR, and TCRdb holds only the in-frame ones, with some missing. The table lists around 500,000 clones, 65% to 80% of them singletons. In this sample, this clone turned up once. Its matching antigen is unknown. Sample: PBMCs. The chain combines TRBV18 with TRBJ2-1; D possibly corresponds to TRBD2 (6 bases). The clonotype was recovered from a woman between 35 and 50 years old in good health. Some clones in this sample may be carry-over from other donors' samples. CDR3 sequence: CASSPGWGVNNEQFF. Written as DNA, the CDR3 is TGTGCCAGCTCACCAGGATGGGGGGTTAACAATGAGCAGTTCTTC.